The T cell receptor beta chain described here comes from a study of beta chain features in type 1 diabetes. Concerning this clone: The same CDR3 also results from other DNA sequences found in this sample.

The isolated RNA, all of it, was reverse transcribed, so expressed TCRB transcripts were what got sequenced. Method: immunoSEQ multiplex PCR; TCRdb's copy keeps in-frame clones and lacks some. The sample carries 200,000 to 300,000 clones, roughly two thirds recorded once. The germline V gene encodes CDR1 GTSNPN and CDR2 SVGIG (reference sequence). The CDR3 extends over 12 amino acids. Trimming cost V 0 bases and J 3 bases, with 4 bases left between them. The chain joins TRBV30 to TRBJ2-3; D ambiguous. The specimen was naive CD4+ T cells from blood. The receptor was derived from a man between 25 and 39 years old in good health. CDR3 in DNA: TGTGCCTGGAGTGTACCGACAGATACGCAGTATTTT. Translated, it gives CAWSVPTDTQYF.